The 21 T cell receptor beta chains below come from one sample, sequenced in a study of blood T cell repertoires in COVID-19. Generated by immunoSEQ multiplex PCR, the TCRdb table keeps only in-frame clones and is missing some. The repertoire consists of some 220,000 clones, with around 81% occurring once and the leading ten covering approximately 6.6%. The sequencing sample was made of peripheral blood. These TCRs come from a woman aged 70-85 years with acute or convalescent COVID-19.

The CDR3, as DNA: TGTGCCACCAGCAGAGGCGGGGGGAGAGGTGAAGGGACCCAGTACTTC. Translation: CATSRGGGRGEGTQYF. The chain links TRBV15 to TRBJ2-5; 8 nucleotides agree with TRBD2. This CDR3 is 16 amino acids long. Germline CDR1 reads LNHNV; CDR2 reads YYDKDF (reference sequence). Trimming cost V 1 base and J 7 bases; bases outside gene matches: 11.

The chain combines TRBV11-2 with TRBJ2-5, with D possibly TRBD2 on 7 matching bases. Trimming removed 2 bases at V and 7 bases at J, with 17 bases between. The CDR3 has 15 residues. The germline CDR1 and CDR2 sequences are SGHAT and FQNNGV. CDR3 protein: CASSLIAGAGRTQYF. As DNA, the CDR3 is TGTGCCAGCAGCTTAATCGCGGGGGCTGGCAGGACCCAGTACTTC.

J is TRBJ2-7 and V is TRBV19; 8 bases map to TRBD1. Germline V gene lookup returns CDR1 LNHDA and CDR2 SQIVND (reference sequence). The CDR3 has 16 residues. Germline trimming cut 5 bases from V and 2 bases from J; bases unmatched to any gene: 11. The CDR3 DNA is TGTGCCAGTAGTCCTTCACTAGCAGGGGGCCCCTACGAGCAGTACTTC. Protein sequence: CASSPSLAGGPYEQYF.

V is TRBV6-6 and J is TRBJ2-5; D unclear. This CDR3 comprises 12 residues. V was pared by 5 bases and J by 0 bases, with 4 bases between. The germline CDR1 and CDR2 sequences are MNHNY and SVGAGI (reference sequence). The CDR3 loop is CASSRDQETQYF. The CDR3 DNA follows: TGTGCCAGCAGTAGAGACCAAGAGACCCAGTACTTC.

This chain uses TRBV5-6 with TRBJ1-4; 9 positions agree with TRBD1. J was trimmed by 6 bases and V by 1 base; bases with no gene match: 1. Germline V lookup: CDR1 SGHDT, CDR2 YYEEEE. This CDR3 has 14 residues. CDR3 DNA sequence: TGTGCCAGCAGCTTGTGGGACAGGGATGAAAAACTGTTTTTT. Translation: CASSLWDRDEKLFF. Combining the CDR3 with reference TRBV5-6 and TRBJ1-4 gives the whole variable domain DAGVTQSPTHLIKTRGQQVTLRCSPKSGHDTVSWYQQALGQGPQFIFQYYEEEERQRGNFPDRFSGHQFPNYSSELNVNALLLGDSALYLCASSLWDRDEKLFFGSGTQLSVL.

The chain employs TRBV6-6 and TRBJ2-5, with TRBD1 matching over 7 bases. CDR3 length equals 15 residues. The germline CDR1 and CDR2 sequences are MNHNY and SVGAGI (reference sequence). Unmatched junction bases numbered 5, after V lost 2 bases and J lost 2 bases. The CDR3: CASSYPRQGQETQYF. For the CDR3, the DNA is TGTGCCAGCAGTTACCCGAGACAGGGTCAAGAGACCCAGTACTTC.

This sequence joins TRBV24-1 and TRBJ2-3, with D maybe TRBD1 (5 bases). The germline CDR1 and CDR2 sequences are KGHDR and SFDVKD. This CDR3 spans 14 amino acids. V lost 2 bases and J 14 bases, leaving 19 bases between the germline ends. CDR3 bases: TGTGCCACCAGTGATTGGGGCGATCAGGACGTGGCGTATTTT. Its protein is CATSDWGDQDVAYF.

The CDR3 nucleotides are TGTGCCAGCAGCGTTAGGACTAGCGGAAATAATGAGCAGTTCTTC. It specifies CASSVRTSGNNEQFF. The chain employs TRBV3-1 (or the pseudogene TRBV3-2) and TRBJ2-1, with 10 nucleotides matching TRBD2. The length of the CDR3 is 15 residues. V trimming: 5 bases; J trimming: 7 bases; junction bases outside the gene matches: 8. Germline V gives CDR1 LGHDT, CDR2 YNNKEL (reference sequence).

The chain combines TRBV7-8 with TRBJ1-3; D gene uncertain. CDR1 SGHVS and CDR2 FQNEAQ come from the germline V gene. The CDR3 is 16 amino acids. Trimming pared 0 bases from V and 0 bases from J, leaving 9 bases between. CDR3 loop: CASSLARSSSGNTIYF. The CDR3 bases are TGTGCCAGCAGCTTAGCGCGAAGTTCCTCTGGAAACACCATATATTTT.

This chain uses TRBV12-1 with TRBJ2-7; TRBD2, as called in the table, went unchecked against the DNA. TRBV12-1 is flagged as a pseudogene. The CDR3 has 15 amino acids. CDR3 region: CASSFAQRGSYEQYV. CDR3 DNA: TGTGCCAGCAGCTTTGCGCAGCGGGGTTCCTACGAGCAGTACGTC.

V is TRBV27 and J is TRBJ2-1, with 10 bases lining up with TRBD2. This CDR3 has 16 residues. Germline values: CDR1 MNHEY, CDR2 SMNVEV (reference sequence). After removal of 1 base from V and 7 bases from J, the junction contained 7 bases not matched to a gene. For the CDR3, the DNA is TGTGCCAGCAGTTTATGGGGAGCGGGGGGGCTAAATGAGCAGTTCTTC. It yields the protein CASSLWGAGGLNEQFF.

The V call is TRBV6-5, the J call TRBJ2-2; 8 bases are shared with TRBD1. The CDR3 has 13 amino acids. Germline-derived CDR1 and CDR2 are MNHEY and SVGAGI. Trimming at V came to 5 bases and at J to 7 bases, leaving 3 bases not matched to a gene. CDR3 residues: CASSQGANGELFF. In DNA form, the CDR3 reads TGTGCCAGCAGTCAGGGGGCGAACGGGGAGCTGTTTTTT.

The rearrangement links TRBV27 to TRBJ1-5; D is uncertain. V was trimmed by 6 bases and J by 4 bases, leaving 16 bases between them. The CDR3 spans 15 residues. CDR1 and CDR2 (germline): MNHEY, SMNVEV (reference sequence). For the CDR3, the DNA is TGTGCCAGCAGCCGGCGCCCCGGAGGGAATCAGCCCCAGCATTTT. This encodes CASSRRPGGNQPQHF.

The V and J genes are TRBV6-5 and TRBJ2-7, with D maybe TRBD1 (6 bases). The CDR3 spans 15 residues. Trimming took 0 bases from V and 5 from J, leaving 14 bases between them. CDR1 and CDR2 from the germline V gene are MNHEY and SVGAGI. CDR3 DNA: TGTGCCAGCAGTTACTCGAAGGACAGCTTGGACGAGCAGTACGTC. Protein product: CASSYSKDSLDEQYV.

Remarks on this clone: Other DNA sequences within the sample encode an identical CDR3. The genes are TRBV5-1 and TRBJ2-5; D is unresolved. Trimming took off 1 base at V and 2 bases at J, with 6 bases between the two ends. Germline V gives CDR1 SGHRS, CDR2 YFSETQ. The CDR3 contains 13 residues. CDR3: CASSLSLQETQYF. The CDR3 DNA follows: TGCGCCAGCAGCTTGAGCCTTCAAGAGACCCAGTACTTC.

The genes are TRBV18 and TRBJ1-4; 7 bases fit TRBD1. The CDR3 covers 14 residues. V dropped 4 bases and J dropped 5; count of bases not matched to a gene: 4. Germline CDR1 reads KGHSH; CDR2 reads LQKENI. The CDR3 nucleotides are TGTGCCAGCTCACTCAGGGGGTGGAATGAAAAACTGTTTTTT. Its translation: CASSLRGWNEKLFF.

The chain links TRBV19 to TRBJ2-5; weak D call: TRBD2 (6 bases). The CDR3 covers 11 residues. From germline, CDR1 is LNHDA and CDR2 SQIVND (reference sequence). The CDR3 here is CSSGVAETQYF. As DNA, the CDR3 is TGTTCGTCGGGGGTGGCAGAGACCCAGTACTTC.

V gene TRBV7-2 combines with J gene TRBJ2-1; D unclear. Germline CDR1 and CDR2: SGHTA and FQGNSA. Deletions cut 2 bases from V and 6 bases from J, with 8 bases between. There are 13 residues in the CDR3. CDR3: CASSLYGGNEQFF. Here the CDR3 DNA reads TGTGCCAGCAGCTTATACGGTGGCAATGAGCAGTTCTTC. The full variable domain, its missing parts supplied by reference TRBV7-2 and TRBJ2-1, is GAGVSQSPSNKVTEKGKDVELRCDPISGHTALYWYRQSLGQGLEFLIYFQGNSAPDKSGLPSDRFSAERTGGSVSTLTIQRTQQEDSAVYLCASSLYGGNEQFFGPGTRLTVL.

This clone was observed a single time. The J gene is TRBJ2-2, the V gene TRBV24-1, with 7 positions matching TRBD1. Germline assignment: CDR1 KGHDR and CDR2 SFDVKD. With V trimmed by 11 bases and J by 7 bases, 9 bases remained unmatched. This CDR3 comprises 13 residues. The CDR3: CASRQGPHGELFF. The CDR3 nucleotides are TGTGCCAGCCGACAGGGCCCCCACGGGGAGCTGTTTTTT.

About this clone: Other nucleotide sequences from this sample produce the same CDR3. The chain recombines TRBV19 with TRBJ2-5; D gene ambiguous. CDR1 is LNHDA, CDR2 SQIVND, per germline (reference sequence). This CDR3 is 13 amino acids long. Trimming stripped 11 bases from V and 2 bases from J, with 15 bases between. CDR3 in DNA: TGTGCCTCCTCCCCCCGGTTACAAGAGACCCAGTACTTC. Translated, it gives CASSPRLQETQYF. Combining the CDR3 with reference TRBV19 and TRBJ2-5 gives the whole variable domain DGGITQSPKYLFRKEGQNVTLSCEQNLNHDAMYWYRQDPGQGLRLIYYSQIVNDFQKGDIAEGYSVSREKKESFPLTVTSAQKNPTAFYLCASSPRLQETQYFGPGTRLLVL.

The chain has TRBV6-5 and TRBJ2-7, with D maybe TRBD2 (6 bases). Trimming took off 6 bases at V and 2 bases at J, with 11 bases between the two ends. The CDR3 consists of 13 residues. Germline V lookup: CDR1 MNHEY, CDR2 SVGAGI. The DNA for the CDR3 is TGTGCCAGCAGAAGAGCGGGCCCCTACGAGCAGTACTTC. Translating it yields CASRRAGPYEQYF.